The rows below give T cell receptor beta chains drawn from one sample of a study of shared clonotypes between healthy human individuals. Sequencing used immunoSEQ multiplex PCR; TCRdb keeps in-frame clones, though not all of them. Counted here are over 700,000 clones, roughly two thirds occurring once; the ten biggest clones make up more than 1.5%. The sample was memory CD4+ T cells sorted from blood. Source of these receptors: a woman aged 30 to 39 in good health. CDR3s include the opening cysteine and the closing phenylalanine or tryptophan. D genes are given only for firm matches. Only some rows state a clone size, as once, few, many or a class for expanded clones.

D gene,V gene,clone size,J gene,CDR3 DNA,CDR3 protein
.,TRBV7-9,few,TRBJ2-2,TGTGCCAGCACCGGGAGCCGGGAGCTGTTTTTT,CASTGSRELFF
.,TRBV28,.,TRBJ2-7,TGTGCCAGCAGTTTGGCCAGCGAAAGCTCCTACGAGCAGTACTTC,CASSLASESSYEQYF
TRBD2,TRBV29-1,once,TRBJ2-5,TGCAGCGCCGGACTAGCTTTAGAGACCCAGTACTTC,CSAGLALETQYF
.,TRBV28,.,TRBJ1-5,TGTGCCAGCAGTACCCCCTGGGGGGCTCATCAGCCCCAGCATTTT,CASSTPWGAHQPQHF
TRBD2,TRBV2,.,TRBJ2-3,TGTGCCAGCGGCCGGGAGGGGGGAAGCACAGATACGCAGTATTTT,CASGREGGSTDTQYF
TRBD1,TRBV25-1,.,TRBJ2-7,TGTGCCAGCAGTGACAACAGGGGGAGCGAGCAGTACTTC,CASSDNRGSEQYF
.,TRBV28,.,TRBJ1-2,TGTGCCAGCGCGGGGGGGCCTCAACTCTATGGCTACACCTTC,CASAGGPQLYGYTF
TRBD1,TRBV25-1,.,TRBJ2-7,TGTGCCAGCAGTCAACAGGGGGTCGAGCAGTACTTC,CASSQQGVEQYF
TRBD2,TRBV5-4,.,TRBJ2-7,TGTGCCAGCAGCTTGGGCGGGAGCGTCGACGAGCAGTACTTC,CASSLGGSVDEQYF
TRBD2,TRBV5-1,.,TRBJ2-1,TGCGCCAGCAGCCTGGGACTAGCGGGCCTTTCCTACAATGAGCAGTTCTTC,CASSLGLAGLSYNEQFF
.,TRBV10-1,few,TRBJ2-1,TGCGCCAGCAGTGAGTCCACCCCCAATGAGCAGTTCTTC,CASSESTPNEQFF
.,TRBV28,.,TRBJ1-1,TGTGCCAGCAGCCCCTCAGTGGGTAAGAACACTGAAGCTTTCTTT,CASSPSVGKNTEAFF
TRBD1,TRBV7-2,few,TRBJ2-1,TGTGCCAGCAGCTCGGGACAGGCGTTCAATGAGCAGTTCTTC,CASSSGQAFNEQFF
TRBD1,TRBV4-2,.,TRBJ2-2,TGTGCCAGCAGCCAGGGACAGGGGCAGAACACCGGGGAGCTGTTTTTT,CASSQGQGQNTGELFF
TRBD1,TRBV18,once,TRBJ1-2,TGTGCCAGCTCGAGGGGGCCAGACTCTAACTATGGCTACACCTTC,CASSRGPDSNYGYTF
.,TRBV27,.,TRBJ1-1,TGTGCCAGCAGGAGTACCACGGCCGGGAGGTTCACTGAAGCTTTCTTT,CASRSTTAGRFTEAFF
.,TRBV6-1,few,TRBJ2-5,TGTGCCAGCAGTGAATCACCGGAGGCAGAGACCCAGTACTTC,CASSESPEAETQYF
.,TRBV5-1,.,TRBJ2-6,TGCGCCAGCAGCTTCCGCAGGCCTGGGGCCAACGTCCTGACTTTC,CASSFRRPGANVLTF
TRBD2,TRBV7-9,.,TRBJ2-3,TGTGCCAGCAGCTTGCGGACTAGCGTGGTGGATACGCAGTATTTT,CASSLRTSVVDTQYF
TRBD1,TRBV6-5,.,TRBJ2-1,TGTGCCAGCAGCCCAGGACAGGGCCTCTACAATGAGCAGTTCTTC,CASSPGQGLYNEQFF
TRBD2,TRBV28,.,TRBJ2-5,TGTGCCAGCAGTCCCACTAGCGGGAGGGGGGAGACCCAGTACTTC,CASSPTSGRGETQYF
.,TRBV28,.,TRBJ2-5,TGTGCCAGCAGTAGGGGACAACCTCGGGAGACCCAGTACTTC,CASSRGQPRETQYF
TRBD2,TRBV5-1,.,TRBJ2-1,TGCGCCAGCAGCACCTCGAGCGGGGGCTACAATGAGCAGTTCTTC,CASSTSSGGYNEQFF
.,TRBV4-1,few,TRBJ2-5,TGCGCCAGCAGCCAAGATTGGGAGGGGGATGGGGAGACCCAGTACTTC,CASSQDWEGDGETQYF
TRBD2,TRBV6-6,few,TRBJ2-1,TGTGCCAGCAGTTCCCCAGCGGGAGGGCCGGATGAGCAGTTCTTC,CASSSPAGGPDEQFF
.,TRBV9,.,TRBJ1-1,TGTGCCAGCAGCGTAGGATTGACTGTTGGGGACGCTGAAGCTTTCTTT,CASSVGLTVGDAEAFF
.,TRBV5-5,.,TRBJ2-3,TGTGCCAGCAGCTTGCCCCTAGCCAACCCTAGCACAGATACGCAGTATTTT,CASSLPLANPSTDTQYF
TRBD1,TRBV29-1,.,TRBJ2-3,TGCAGCGTTGTGTTGAGGACAGGGTCAGATACGCAGTATTTT,CSVVLRTGSDTQYF
TRBD2,TRBV9,.,TRBJ2-1,TGTGCCAGCAGTCTTAGCGGGAGAGTGAGGTACAATGAGCAGTTCTTC,CASSLSGRVRYNEQFF
.,TRBV6-1,.,TRBJ2-3,TGTGCCAGCAGTGGCTCACTAAGGGGGACTAGCACAGATACGCAGTATTTT,CASSGSLRGTSTDTQYF
TRBD2,TRBV7-2,.,TRBJ2-1,TGTGCCAGCAGCTCCAGACTAGCGGGAGTTAGTTACAATGAGCAGTTCTTC,CASSSRLAGVSYNEQFF
TRBD2,TRBV9,.,TRBJ2-3,TGTGCCAGCAGCGAGGGACTAGCGGGAGGAGGGACAGATACGCAGTATTTT,CASSEGLAGGGTDTQYF
.,TRBV25-1,.,TRBJ1-1,TGTGCCAGCAGTGAATCTCCAGAGAAGAACACTGAAGCTTTCTTT,CASSESPEKNTEAFF
TRBD1,TRBV27,.,TRBJ1-2,TGTGCCAGCAGTTTATCCTCCGGGACAGGCAACTATGGCTACACCTTC,CASSLSSGTGNYGYTF
TRBD2,TRBV29-1,.,TRBJ2-1,TGCAGCGTTGACGGCCTAGCGGACAATGAGCAGTTCTTC,CSVDGLADNEQFF
.,TRBV7-4,.,TRBJ1-5,TGTGCCAGCAGTACGACACCCTTCCCAAACTCAGGGGCGCCTGAGAAGCCCCAGCATTTT,CASSTTPFPNSGAPEKPQHF
.,TRBV18,.,TRBJ1-4,TGTGCCAGCTCACCAAGGGTTATAAGTCCAGGGGAAGAAAAACTGTTTTTT,CASSPRVISPGEEKLFF
TRBD2,TRBV11-2,.,TRBJ2-1,TGTGCCAGCAGCATTTTAAGCGGGAGGGCGGGAGGTTACAATGAGCAGTTCTTC,CASSILSGRAGGYNEQFF
.,TRBV11-2,many,TRBJ2-7,TGTGCCAGCAGCGTCTCTGGCGGGTATTCCTACGAGCAGTACTTC,CASSVSGGYSYEQYF
TRBD1,TRBV28,.,TRBJ1-1,TGTGCCAGCAGTATAATGGGAGGGGGCCGCCCCGCCTTGAACACTGAAGCTTTCTTT,CASSIMGGGRPALNTEAFF